The table lists the clone carrying this T cell receptor (beta chain) with a few counts. Antigen: not known. The study reverse transcribed the entire isolated RNA, so it sequenced expressed TCRB transcripts. Here immunoSEQ multiplex PCR was the method, and the copy in TCRdb shows in-frame clones only, minus some. The data hold about 160,000 clones, with 7% to 9.5% observed a single time. Based on CD45RO/CCR7/CD25/CD127/CD95/CD27, CD4+ regulatory, stem cell-like memory, naive and central memory cells were sorted. The CDR3 is 13 amino acids. The germline gives CDR1 LNHDA, CDR2 SQIVND (reference sequence). Trimming removed 5 bases from V and 8 bases from J, with 13 bases in between. The sample comes from a study of beta chain features in type 1 diabetes. General study results and limits: Shortening that was moderate but significant affected the TCRB CDR3s of Type 1 diabetes patients in all four CD4+ subsets. Cells that show high TCR expression could be over-represented by cDNA sequencing.

The chain uses TRBV19 and TRBJ1-5; D call uncertain. What was sequenced was central memory CD4+ T cells from blood. The origin of this receptor is a woman in her thirties with type 1 diabetes. CDR3 sequence: CASSPRPEEPQHF. The CDR3 nucleotides are TGTGCCAGTAGTCCGAGACCCGAGGAGCCCCAGCATTTT.